This TCR beta chain was profiled in a study of T cell responses to AZD1222 COVID-19 vaccine. About the research overall: The analysis combined second doses at about 4 or about 12 weeks. Study observations and caveats: With two AZD1222 doses given, Spike-specific TCR breadth and depth both rose.

Data came from immunoSEQ multiplex PCR; TCRdb stores just in-frame clones and leaves some out. The sample contains some 110,000 clones, roughly 90% of which appear only once. With respect to this clone: Its antigen is unidentified.

The CDR3 is 16 amino acids. Trimming at V came to 0 bases and at J to 8 bases, leaving 3 bases not matched to a gene. From germline, CDR1 is LGHDT and CDR2 YNNKEL (reference sequence). The sequence derives from an adult in good health. Sequencing was performed on peripheral blood, taken on day 0 of AZD1222 vaccination. The chain joins TRBV3-1 (or the pseudogene TRBV3-2) to TRBJ2-1, with TRBD2 matching over 14 bases. The CDR3 protein is CASSQDGTSGSDEQFF. The CDR3, as DNA: TGTGCCAGCAGCCAAGACGGGACTAGCGGGAGCGATGAGCAGTTCTTC.